Listed here are 24 T cell receptor beta chains from one sample, sequenced in a study of T cell responses to AZD1222 COVID-19 vaccine. Profiled with immunoSEQ multiplex PCR; TCRdb holds only in-frame clones, not every one. This sample has 150,000 to 200,000 clones, with roughly nine tenths found just once. This sample comprised peripheral blood, obtained 28 days after the second AZD1222 dose. These receptors originate from an adult who received the AZD1222 COVID-19 vaccine.

This chain uses TRBV4-3 with TRBJ1-2, with a tentative D call TRBD1 (5 bases). The CDR3 runs 13 residues. Germline lookup yields CDR1 LGHNA and CDR2 YSLEER. V was cut by 2 bases and J by 8 bases, with 12 bases left in between. The CDR3 region is CASSQFEGEGYTF. The CDR3, as DNA: TGCGCCAGCAGCCAATTCGAAGGGGAAGGCTACACCTTC.

The rearrangement joins TRBV27 to TRBJ1-1; tentative D call: TRBD1 (6 bases). Germline V gene data show CDR1 as MNHEY and CDR2 as SMNVEV (reference sequence). Trimming took off 4 bases at V and 2 bases at J, with 11 bases between the two ends. This CDR3 spans 14 amino acids. The CDR3 sequence: CASSWRGPNTEAFF. Written as DNA, the CDR3 is TGTGCCAGCAGTTGGCGGGGGCCCAACACTGAAGCTTTCTTT.

This clone was counted a few times. This chain joins TRBV5-4 and TRBJ2-7; no reliable D call. The CDR3 runs to 14 residues. Trimming left V 6 bases short and J 0 bases short, with 13 bases between. Germline CDR1 and CDR2: SGHNT and YYREEE (reference sequence). The CDR3 is CASTVDVSSYEQYF. In DNA form, the CDR3 reads TGTGCCAGCACGGTGGACGTAAGCTCCTACGAGCAGTACTTC.

The V call is TRBV27, the J call TRBJ2-1; D may be TRBD1 (5 bases). The germline gives CDR1 MNHEY, CDR2 SMNVEV (reference sequence). V lost 3 bases to trimming and J lost 0 bases, with 15 bases between them. The CDR3 runs to 17 residues. This chain's CDR3 is CASSFRTPPNSYNEQFF. In DNA form, the CDR3 reads TGTGCCAGCAGTTTTAGGACACCCCCCAACTCCTACAATGAGCAGTTCTTC.

Here the CDR3 reads CASSQVREDVDTIYF. The CDR3, as DNA: TGTGCCAGCAGCCAAGTAAGGGAGGACGTGGACACCATATATTTT. The chain recombines TRBV4-2 with TRBJ1-3; no firm D call. V lost 1 base, J lost 8 bases, and 15 bases lay in between. From germline, CDR1 is LGHNA and CDR2 YNFKEQ. The CDR3 consists of 15 residues.

This chain connects TRBV6-5 to TRBJ1-1; 7 positions agree with TRBD1. The V and J ends lost 3 bases and 5 bases, in that order; junction bases with no gene match: 3. This CDR3 comprises 13 residues. Germline-derived CDR1 and CDR2 are MNHEY and SVGAGI. The CDR3 nucleotides are TGTGCCAGCAGTTATACAGGGGAGACTGAAGCTTTCTTT. It yields the protein CASSYTGETEAFF.

This sequence joins TRBV15 and TRBJ1-4, with 7 bases identical to TRBD1. CDR3 size: 15 residues. V lost 2 bases to trimming and J lost 2 bases; unmatched junction nucleotides: 2. CDR1 is LNHNV, CDR2 YYDKDF, per germline (reference sequence). CDR3 nucleotides: TGTGCCACCAGCAGACAGGGACAGACTAATGAAAAACTGTTTTTT. This gives the protein CATSRQGQTNEKLFF.

The rearrangement uses TRBV14 and TRBJ2-1; 10 bases fit TRBD2. The germline gives CDR1 SGHDN, CDR2 FVKESK. V was clipped by 4 bases and J by 7 bases; unmatched bases: 10. The CDR3 length is 16 residues. The DNA for the CDR3 is TGTGCCAGCAGCCCCCTCCTAGCGGGGGCCCGAAATGAGCAGTTCTTC. Amino acids: CASSPLLAGARNEQFF.

The V gene is TRBV3-1 (or the pseudogene TRBV3-2), the J gene TRBJ2-1; D assignment may be TRBD1 or TRBD2 (5 bases each). Trimming shortened V by 4 bases and J by 8 bases, and 24 bases separated the two germline ends. From germline, CDR1 is LGHDT and CDR2 YNNKEL (reference sequence). This CDR3 is built from 17 residues. CDR3 in amino acids: CASSPTGTGVFIDEQFF. The CDR3 coding sequence is TGTGCCAGCAGCCCCACCGGGACGGGTGTTTTTATCGATGAGCAGTTCTTC.

The genes are TRBV6-2 or TRBV6-3 and TRBJ2-5; D might be TRBD2 (6 bases). The CDR3 has 14 amino acids. The V and J ends lost 6 bases and 5 bases respectively, with 16 bases between them. Germline CDR1 is MNHEY and CDR2 is SVGEGT. The CDR3 protein is CASSERDSHETQYF. For the CDR3, the DNA is TGTGCCAGCAGCGAACGGGACTCTCATGAGACCCAGTACTTC.

The chain recombines TRBV2 with TRBJ2-1; D not certain. Trimming cost V 3 bases and J 5 bases, with 17 bases left between them. Germline values: CDR1 SNHLY, CDR2 FYNNEI. The CDR3 extends over 16 amino acids. The CDR3 is CASSDPASLLHNEQFF. As DNA, the CDR3 is TGTGCCAGCAGTGACCCCGCTAGTTTATTGCACAATGAGCAGTTCTTC.

This chain connects TRBV7-9 to TRBJ2-7, with 10 bases aligning to TRBD1. Germline V gene lookup returns CDR1 SEHNR and CDR2 FQNEAQ (reference sequence). This CDR3 comprises 14 residues. Trimming at V came to 7 bases and at J to 6 bases, leaving 9 bases not matched to a gene. CDR3 in DNA: TGTGCCAGCACGGGACAGGGGATAGTACGCGAGCAGTACTTC. Its protein product is CASTGQGIVREQYF.

As to this clone: The same CDR3 also results from other DNA sequences found in this sample. J is TRBJ1-5 and V is TRBV5-1; D is unresolved. The CDR3 is 15 residues long. The V gene lost 0 bases and the J gene lost 2 bases, with 9 bases spanning the gap. Germline-derived CDR1 and CDR2 are SGHRS and YFSETQ. Here the CDR3 reads CASSLGHGGNQPQHF. The CDR3 DNA sequence: TGCGCCAGCAGCTTGGGGCATGGGGGCAATCAGCCCCAGCATTTT.

The chain carries TRBV18 and TRBJ2-2, with 7 nucleotides matching TRBD1. CDR3 size: 23 residues. The V and J ends lost 2 bases and 1 base, in that order; junction bases with no gene match: 25. Germline CDR1 and CDR2: KGHSH and LQKENI. DNA of the CDR3: TGTGCCAGCTCACCAGAGGTTACGGCGACAGGGCACCCGAGAGACATGAACACCGGGGAGCTGTTTTTT. It encodes CASSPEVTATGHPRDMNTGELFF.

This clone turned up a few times. This rearrangement joins TRBV27 to TRBJ2-7; either TRBD1 or TRBD2 may supply D (5 bases each). In germline, CDR1 is MNHEY, CDR2 SMNVEV (reference sequence). V was cut by 5 bases and J by 0 bases, with 20 bases left in between. CDR3 size: 17 residues. The CDR3 DNA follows: TGTGCCAGCAGTCTCCAGGGACCCCCGAGGAACTCCTACGAGCAGTACTTC. Translation: CASSLQGPPRNSYEQYF.

The sample holds a few counts of this clone. V is TRBV4-1 and J is TRBJ1-4; the D gene is possibly TRBD1 (6 bases). With 0 bases removed from V and 3 bases from J, the gap between germline ends came to 14 bases. The CDR3 is made up of 17 amino acids. The V gene's germline CDR1 is MGHRA and CDR2 YSYEKL. CDR3 residues: CASSQEAGRTANEKLFF. CDR3 DNA: TGCGCCAGCAGCCAAGAAGCAGGGCGGACAGCTAATGAAAAACTGTTTTTT.

This clone was counted once. V usage is TRBV6-5 and J usage is TRBJ2-3; 10 bases agree with TRBD2. Trimming at V came to 6 bases and at J to 4 bases, leaving 7 bases not matched to a gene. This CDR3 comprises 15 residues. Germline loops: CDR1 MNHEY, CDR2 SVGAGI. The chain's CDR3 is CASRFLAGVPDTQYF. In DNA, the CDR3 is TGTGCCAGCAGATTCCTAGCGGGAGTACCAGATACGCAGTATTTT.

This clone was counted a few times. The chain employs TRBV18 and TRBJ2-2, with D perhaps matching TRBD1 (6 bases). The CDR3 extends over 16 amino acids. V lost 2 bases to trimming and J lost 2 bases, with 12 bases between them. The germline gives CDR1 KGHSH, CDR2 LQKENI. Here the CDR3 DNA reads TGTGCCAGCTCACCAATGAGGACAGCAAACACCGGGGAGCTGTTTTTT. Protein product: CASSPMRTANTGELFF.

This chain joins TRBV11-3 and TRBJ2-1; perhaps TRBD1 as D (5 bases). CDR1 is SGHNT, CDR2 YENEEA, per germline. This CDR3 is built from 15 residues. V lost 2 bases, J lost 4 bases, and 12 bases lay in between. DNA of the CDR3: TGTGCCAGCAGCTTAAACCCCCAGGGTTACAATGAGCAGTTCTTC. This encodes CASSLNPQGYNEQFF.

The genes are TRBV12-5 and TRBJ2-1; D is ambiguous. The germline gives CDR1 LGHNT, CDR2 FRNRAP. V dropped 0 bases and J dropped 3 bases, with 3 bases sitting between them. This CDR3 comprises 13 residues. The CDR3 DNA reads as TGTGCTAGTGGTTTGGTAGACTACAATGAGCAGTTCTTC. Its protein product is CASGLVDYNEQFF.

CDR3 amino acids: CASREVGFGLGNEQFF. CDR3 bases: TGTGCCAGCAGGGAAGTGGGTTTCGGCCTTGGCAATGAGCAGTTCTTC. The V gene is TRBV28, the J gene TRBJ2-1; D unresolved. The CDR3 has 16 amino acids. V was cut by 6 bases and J by 6 bases, with 21 bases left in between. Looked up from germline, CDR1 is MDHEN and CDR2 is SYDVKM.

V usage is TRBV14 and J usage is TRBJ2-3; maybe TRBD1 (5 bases). This CDR3 comprises 14 residues. CDR1 is SGHDN, CDR2 FVKESK, per germline. V lost 1 base to trimming and J lost 2 bases, with 7 bases between them. The CDR3 coding sequence is TGTGCCAGCAGCCAAGTACAGGACACAGATACGCAGTATTTT. This codes for CASSQVQDTDTQYF.

The chain has TRBV19 and TRBJ2-3; 7 bases agree with TRBD2. Germline trimming cut 6 bases from V and 3 bases from J; bases unmatched to any gene: 3. Germline loops: CDR1 LNHDA, CDR2 SQIVND (reference sequence). The CDR3 extends over 13 amino acids. The CDR3 protein is CASSGGITDTQYF. CDR3 nucleotide sequence: TGTGCCAGTAGCGGGGGGATTACAGATACGCAGTATTTT.

The chain has TRBV5-6 and TRBJ1-2, with D uncertain. The CDR3 length is 13 residues. Germline loops: CDR1 SGHDT, CDR2 YYEEEE. The ends were cut back, 2 bases at V and 13 bases at J, with 18 bases in the middle. In nucleotides, the CDR3 is TGTGCCAGCAGCTTAGAGAGTTGGATCGGGAGCACCTTC. It codes for CASSLESWIGSTF.